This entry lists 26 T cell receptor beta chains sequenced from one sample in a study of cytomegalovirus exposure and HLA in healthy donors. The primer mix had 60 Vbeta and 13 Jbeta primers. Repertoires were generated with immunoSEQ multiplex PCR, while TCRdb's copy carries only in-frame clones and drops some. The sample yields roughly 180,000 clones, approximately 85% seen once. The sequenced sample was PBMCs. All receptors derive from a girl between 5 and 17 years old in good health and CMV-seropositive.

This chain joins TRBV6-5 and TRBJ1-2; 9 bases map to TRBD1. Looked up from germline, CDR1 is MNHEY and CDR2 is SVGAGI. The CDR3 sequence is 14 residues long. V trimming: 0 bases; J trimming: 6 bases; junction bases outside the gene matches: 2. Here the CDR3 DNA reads TGTGCCAGCAGTTACTCAGGACAGGGGAATGGCTACACCTTC. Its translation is CASSYSGQGNGYTF.

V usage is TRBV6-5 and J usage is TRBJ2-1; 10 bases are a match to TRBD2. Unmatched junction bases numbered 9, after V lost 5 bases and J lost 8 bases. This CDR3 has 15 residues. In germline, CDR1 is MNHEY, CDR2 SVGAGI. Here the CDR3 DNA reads TGTGCCAGCAGTAAAAAGCGGGGGGGCCATGATGAGCAGTTCTTC. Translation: CASSKKRGGHDEQFF.

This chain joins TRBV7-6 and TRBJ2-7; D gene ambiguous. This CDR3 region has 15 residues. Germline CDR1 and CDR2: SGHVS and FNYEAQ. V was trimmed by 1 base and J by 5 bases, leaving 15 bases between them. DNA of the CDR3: TGTGCCAGCAGCTTAGTGGTAGGCCCCGCGGACGAGCAGTACTTC. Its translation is CASSLVVGPADEQYF.

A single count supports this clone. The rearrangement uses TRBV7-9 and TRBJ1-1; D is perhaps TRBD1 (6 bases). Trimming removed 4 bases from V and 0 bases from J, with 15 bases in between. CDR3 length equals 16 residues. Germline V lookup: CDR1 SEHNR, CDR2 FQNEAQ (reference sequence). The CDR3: CASSYKRTALNTEAFF. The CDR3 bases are TGTGCCAGCAGCTATAAACGGACAGCCCTGAACACTGAAGCTTTCTTT.

DNA for the CDR3: TGTGCCAGCAGTGGGGGACAGTTCACTGAAGCTTTCTTT. Its translation: CASSGGQFTEAFF. This rearrangement joins TRBV6-1 to TRBJ1-1, with 7 bases that match TRBD1. The CDR3 covers 13 residues. The germline gives CDR1 MNHNS, CDR2 SASEGT. Unmatched junction bases numbered 3, after V lost 4 bases and J lost 4 bases.

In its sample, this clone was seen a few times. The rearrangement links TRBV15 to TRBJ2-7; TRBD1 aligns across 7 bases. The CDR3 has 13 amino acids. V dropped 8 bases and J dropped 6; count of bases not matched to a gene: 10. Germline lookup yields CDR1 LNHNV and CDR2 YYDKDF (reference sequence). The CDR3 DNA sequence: TGTGCCACCGAAGGGGGCGCTTATGGCGAGCAGTACTTC. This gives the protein CATEGGAYGEQYF. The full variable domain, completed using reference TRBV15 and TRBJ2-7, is DAMVIQNPRYQVTQFGKPVTLSCSQTLNHNVMYWYQQKSSQAPKLLFHYYDKDFNNEADTPDNFQSRRPNTSFCFLDIRSPGLGDTAMYLCATEGGAYGEQYFGPGTRLTVT.

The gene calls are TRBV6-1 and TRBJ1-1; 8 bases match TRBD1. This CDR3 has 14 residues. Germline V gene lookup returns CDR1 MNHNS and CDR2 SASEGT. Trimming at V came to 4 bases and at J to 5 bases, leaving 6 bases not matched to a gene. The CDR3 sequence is CASSAPGGLTEAFF. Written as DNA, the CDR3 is TGTGCCAGCAGTGCCCCAGGGGGCTTAACTGAAGCTTTCTTT.

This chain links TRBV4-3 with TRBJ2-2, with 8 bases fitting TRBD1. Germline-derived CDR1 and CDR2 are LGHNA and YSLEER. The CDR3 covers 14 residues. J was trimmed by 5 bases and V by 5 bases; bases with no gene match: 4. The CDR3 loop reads CASSSQGATGELFF. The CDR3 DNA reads TGCGCCAGCAGCTCTCAGGGGGCAACCGGGGAGCTGTTTTTT.

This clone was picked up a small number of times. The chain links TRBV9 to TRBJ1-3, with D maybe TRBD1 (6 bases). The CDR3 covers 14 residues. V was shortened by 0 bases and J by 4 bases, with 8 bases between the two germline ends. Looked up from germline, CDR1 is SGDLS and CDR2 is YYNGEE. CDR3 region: CASSVEQGGNTIYF. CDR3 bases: TGTGCCAGCAGCGTAGAACAGGGAGGAAACACCATATATTTT. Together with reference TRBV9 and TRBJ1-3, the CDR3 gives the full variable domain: DSGVTQTPKHLITATGQRVTLRCSPRSGDLSVYWYQQSLDQGLQFLIQYYNGEERAKGNILERFSAQQFPDLHSELNLSSLELGDSALYFCASSVEQGGNTIYFGEGSWLTVV.

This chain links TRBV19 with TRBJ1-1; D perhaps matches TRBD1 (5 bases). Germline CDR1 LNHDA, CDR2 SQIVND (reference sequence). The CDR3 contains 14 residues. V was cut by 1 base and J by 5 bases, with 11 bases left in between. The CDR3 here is CASSIATAATEAFF. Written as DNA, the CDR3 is TGTGCCAGTAGTATAGCGACAGCTGCTACTGAAGCTTTCTTT. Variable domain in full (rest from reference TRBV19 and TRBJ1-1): DGGITQSPKYLFRKEGQNVTLSCEQNLNHDAMYWYRQDPGQGLRLIYYSQIVNDFQKGDIAEGYSVSREKKESFPLTVTSAQKNPTAFYLCASSIATAATEAFFGQGTRLTVV.

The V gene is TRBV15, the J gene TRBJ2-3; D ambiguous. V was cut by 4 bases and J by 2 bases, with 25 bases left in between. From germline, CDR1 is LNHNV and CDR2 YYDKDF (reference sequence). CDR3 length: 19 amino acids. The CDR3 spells CATSTQKLELVVNTDTQYF. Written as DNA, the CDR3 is TGTGCCACCAGCACCCAAAAACTGGAGTTGGTTGTCAACACAGATACGCAGTATTTT.

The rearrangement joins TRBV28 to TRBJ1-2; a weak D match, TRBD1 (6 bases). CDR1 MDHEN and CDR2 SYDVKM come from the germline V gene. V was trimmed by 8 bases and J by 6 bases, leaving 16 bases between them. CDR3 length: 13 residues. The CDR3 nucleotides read TGTGCCAGCTCGACAGGCGGGGGGGATGGCTACACCTTC. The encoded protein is CASSTGGGDGYTF.

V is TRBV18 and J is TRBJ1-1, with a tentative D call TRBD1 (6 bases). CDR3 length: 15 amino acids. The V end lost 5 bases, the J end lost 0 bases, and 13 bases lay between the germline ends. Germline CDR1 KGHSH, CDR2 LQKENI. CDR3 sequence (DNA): TGTGCCAGCTCAACATTCGGACAGTTGAACACTGAAGCTTTCTTT. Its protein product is CASSTFGQLNTEAFF.

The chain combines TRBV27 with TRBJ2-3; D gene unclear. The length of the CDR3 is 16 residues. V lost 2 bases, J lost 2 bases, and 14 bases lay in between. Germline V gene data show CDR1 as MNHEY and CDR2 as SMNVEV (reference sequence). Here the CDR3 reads CASSLNRIRLTDTQYF. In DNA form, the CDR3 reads TGTGCCAGCAGTTTAAATAGGATCAGACTCACAGATACGCAGTATTTT.

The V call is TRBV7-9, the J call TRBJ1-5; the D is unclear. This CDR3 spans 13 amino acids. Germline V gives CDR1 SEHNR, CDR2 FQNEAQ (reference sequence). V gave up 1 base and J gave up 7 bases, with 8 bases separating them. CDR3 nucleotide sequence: TGTGCCAGCAGCTTAGACTGGAGCCAGCCCCAGCATTTT. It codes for CASSLDWSQPQHF.

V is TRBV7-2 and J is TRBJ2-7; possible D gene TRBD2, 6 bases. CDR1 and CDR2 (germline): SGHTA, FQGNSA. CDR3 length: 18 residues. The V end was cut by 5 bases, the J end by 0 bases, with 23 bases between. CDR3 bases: TGTGCCAGCAGCCCCGAACGGACTCTAGCGCGAAGCTCCTACGAGCAGTACTTC. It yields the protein CASSPERTLARSSYEQYF.

CDR3 residues: CSAREDLGLFF. CDR3 in DNA: TGCAGTGCTAGAGAGGACTTGGGACTGTTTTTT. This chain joins TRBV20-1 and TRBJ1-4; D is uncertain. Per the germline V gene, CDR1 is DFQATT and CDR2 is SNEGSKA (reference sequence). Trimming shortened V by 0 bases and J by 13 bases, and 9 bases separated the two germline ends. The CDR3 has 11 amino acids.

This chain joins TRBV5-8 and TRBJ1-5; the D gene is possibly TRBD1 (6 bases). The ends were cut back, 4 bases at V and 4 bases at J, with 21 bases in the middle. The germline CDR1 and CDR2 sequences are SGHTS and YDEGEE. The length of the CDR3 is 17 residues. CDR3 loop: CASSPSLDRFNNQPQHF. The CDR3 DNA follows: TGTGCCAGCAGCCCTTCTCTTGACAGGTTTAATAATCAGCCCCAGCATTTT.

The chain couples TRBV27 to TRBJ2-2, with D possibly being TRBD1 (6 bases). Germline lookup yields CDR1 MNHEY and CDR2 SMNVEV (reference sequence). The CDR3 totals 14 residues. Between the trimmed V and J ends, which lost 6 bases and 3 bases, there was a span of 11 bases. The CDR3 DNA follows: TGTGCCAGCAGCAGGGGACCCTACACCGGGGAGCTGTTTTTT. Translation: CASSRGPYTGELFF.

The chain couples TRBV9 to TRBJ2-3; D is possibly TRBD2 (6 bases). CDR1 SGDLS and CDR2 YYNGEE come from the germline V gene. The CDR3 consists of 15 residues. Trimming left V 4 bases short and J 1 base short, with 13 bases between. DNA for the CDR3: TGTGCCAGCAGCCACACCGGGGGTCGCACAGATACGCAGTATTTT. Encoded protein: CASSHTGGRTDTQYF.

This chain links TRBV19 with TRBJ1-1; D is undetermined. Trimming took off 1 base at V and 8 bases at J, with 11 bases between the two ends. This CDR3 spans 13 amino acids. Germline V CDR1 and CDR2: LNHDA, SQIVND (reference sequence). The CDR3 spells CASSIGERIEAFF. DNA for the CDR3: TGTGCCAGTAGTATAGGGGAGAGGATCGAAGCTTTCTTT.

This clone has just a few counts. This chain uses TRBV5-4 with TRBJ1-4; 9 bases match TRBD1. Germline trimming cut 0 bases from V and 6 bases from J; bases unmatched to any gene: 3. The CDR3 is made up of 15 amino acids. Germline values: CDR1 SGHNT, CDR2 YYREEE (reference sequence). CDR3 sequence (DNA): TGTGCCAGCAGCTTGGGTCGGACAGGGGATGAAAAACTGTTTTTT. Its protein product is CASSLGRTGDEKLFF.

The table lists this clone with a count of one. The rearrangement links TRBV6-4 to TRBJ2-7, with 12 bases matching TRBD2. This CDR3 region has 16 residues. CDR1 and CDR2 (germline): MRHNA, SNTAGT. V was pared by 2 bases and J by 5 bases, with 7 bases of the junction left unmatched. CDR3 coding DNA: TGTGCCAGCAGTGACAAGGCTAGCGGGGGGGCCGACGAGCAGTACTTC. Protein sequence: CASSDKASGGADEQYF.

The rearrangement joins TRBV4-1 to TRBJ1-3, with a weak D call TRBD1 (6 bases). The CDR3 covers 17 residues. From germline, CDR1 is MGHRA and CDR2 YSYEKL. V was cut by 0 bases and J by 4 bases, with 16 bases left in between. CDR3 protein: CASSQDWDTELGNTIYF. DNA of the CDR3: TGCGCCAGCAGCCAAGACTGGGACACAGAACTAGGAAACACCATATATTTT.

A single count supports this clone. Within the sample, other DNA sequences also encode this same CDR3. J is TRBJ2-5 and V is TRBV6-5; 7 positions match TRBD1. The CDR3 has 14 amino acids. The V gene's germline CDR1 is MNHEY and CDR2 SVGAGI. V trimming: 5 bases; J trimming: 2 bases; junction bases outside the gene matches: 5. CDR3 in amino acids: CASSVGTVQETQYF. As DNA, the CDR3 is TGTGCCAGCAGTGTCGGGACAGTTCAAGAGACCCAGTACTTC.

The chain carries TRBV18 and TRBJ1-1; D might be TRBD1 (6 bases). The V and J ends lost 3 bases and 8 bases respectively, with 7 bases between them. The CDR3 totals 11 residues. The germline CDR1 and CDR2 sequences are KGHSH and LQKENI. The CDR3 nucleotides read TGTGCCAGCTCACCCGACAGGGAAGCTTTCTTT. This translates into CASSPDREAFF.